One and the same sample provided the 14 T cell receptor beta chains below, sequenced in a study of OX40 agonist ivuxolimab in advanced cancers. The table came from immunoSEQ multiplex PCR; TCRdb's copy has only in-frame clones and leaves some out. The sample has over 65,000 clones, 65% to 90% seen once. This specimen consisted of CD4+ or CD8+ T cells sorted from blood, obtained in a trial of the OX40 agonist ivuxolimab. The receptors derive from an adult with an advanced solid tumor such as melanoma, head and neck, liver or kidney cancer.

The chain couples TRBV30 to TRBJ1-6; a possible D gene is TRBD1 (5 bases). Germline loops: CDR1 GTSNPN, CDR2 SVGIG (reference sequence). Trimming took off 8 bases at V and 0 bases at J, with 11 bases between the two ends. This CDR3 has 14 residues. The CDR3 coding sequence is TGTGCCGCCCCAGGGAGCTCCTATAATTCACCCCTCCACTTT. Translated, it gives CAAPGSSYNSPLHF.

This clone was observed a handful of times. The V gene is TRBV10-3, the J gene TRBJ2-5; 11 bases are shared with TRBD1. Gene TRBJ2-7 matches the end of the DNA better, so the J call may be wrong. This CDR3 is 14 amino acids long. CDR1 and CDR2 from the germline V gene are ENHRY and SYGVKD. The CDR3 reads CAISGDRGFAEQYF. CDR3 sequence (DNA): TGTGCCATCAGTGGGGACAGGGGGTTCGCCGAGCAGTACTTC.

This rearrangement joins TRBV10-2 to TRBJ1-1; possible D gene TRBD1, 5 bases. Between the trimmed V and J ends, which lost 0 bases and 4 bases, there was a span of 15 bases. Germline V gene lookup returns CDR1 WSHSY and CDR2 SAAADI. This CDR3 is built from 16 residues. The CDR3 sequence: CASSESGGARGTEAFF. The CDR3 DNA follows: TGCGCCAGCAGTGAGTCAGGAGGGGCGCGGGGCACTGAAGCTTTCTTT.

This chain uses TRBV6-1 with TRBJ1-4; D might be TRBD1 (5 bases). Trimming cost V 11 bases and J 8 bases, with 12 bases left between them. Germline V lookup: CDR1 MNHNS, CDR2 SASEGT. This CDR3 region has 11 residues. The CDR3: CAARQSEKLFF. The DNA of the CDR3 is TGTGCCGCCAGACAGTCCGAAAAACTGTTTTTT.

The chain carries TRBV5-1 and TRBJ2-6; TRBD1 agrees at 9 bases. This CDR3 is 17 amino acids long. Germline V gives CDR1 SGHRS, CDR2 YFSETQ. With 3 bases clipped from V and 2 bases from J, the junction kept 6 bases outside the gene matches. Written as DNA, the CDR3 is TGCGCCAGCAGCTCACAGGGGGCGGCGGCTGGGGCCAACGTCCTGACTTTC. This codes for CASSSQGAAAGANVLTF.

The chain links TRBV9 to TRBJ1-1; the match to TRBD1 covers 11 bases. The CDR3 contains 15 residues. V lost 2 bases to trimming and J lost 4 bases; unmatched junction nucleotides: 4. Germline CDR1 and CDR2: SGDLS and YYNGEE. The CDR3 coding sequence is TGTGCCAGCAGCGTTACCGGGACAGGGGGCACTGAAGCTTTCTTT. The encoded protein is CASSVTGTGGTEAFF.

The V gene is TRBV11-3, the J gene TRBJ1-1, with D maybe TRBD1 (5 bases). Germline assignment: CDR1 SGHNT and CDR2 YENEEA. V lost 6 bases and J lost 5, with 16 bases in between. The CDR3 runs 14 residues. CDR3 DNA: TGTGCCAGCAGTTTAAGTAGGGGCCGAACTGAAGCTTTCTTT. It is translated as CASSLSRGRTEAFF.

This rearrangement joins TRBV19 to TRBJ2-5; perhaps TRBD2 as D (6 bases). Trimming took 6 bases from V and 5 from J, leaving 13 bases between them. CDR3 length equals 13 residues. CDR1 and CDR2 (germline): LNHDA, SQIVND (reference sequence). This chain's CDR3 is CASSLARVETQYF. The CDR3 region has the DNA TGTGCCAGTAGCCTAGCGAGGGTCGAGACCCAGTACTTC.

This chain links TRBV18 with TRBJ1-2; D is uncertain. The V end lost 2 bases, the J end lost 0 bases, and 16 bases lay between the germline ends. Germline lookup yields CDR1 KGHSH and CDR2 LQKENI. The CDR3 extends over 17 amino acids. The CDR3 sequence: CASSPFELAAANYGYTF. The CDR3 region has the DNA TGTGCCAGCTCACCATTCGAGTTAGCGGCAGCTAACTATGGCTACACCTTC.

This chain joins TRBV6-5 and TRBJ1-2; D unclear. V dropped 7 bases and J dropped 2 bases, with 14 bases sitting between them. The CDR3 spans 14 residues. Germline CDR1 is MNHEY and CDR2 is SVGAGI. CDR3 region: CASTRSGSNYGYTF. The CDR3 DNA follows: TGTGCCAGCACGAGATCTGGGTCCAACTATGGCTACACCTTC.

The chain employs TRBV28 and TRBJ2-4; the match to TRBD1 covers 9 bases. CDR3 length: 19 residues. Germline assignment: CDR1 MDHEN and CDR2 SYDVKM. J gave up 0 bases and V 5 bases, and 14 bases lay outside the gene matches. The DNA for the CDR3 is TGTGCCAGCAGTCACCTCGGGACAGGGTCACCTCTAGCCAAAAACATTCAGTACTTC. As protein: CASSHLGTGSPLAKNIQYF.

The chain is built from TRBV10-2 and TRBJ1-1, with D perhaps matching TRBD1 (6 bases). The CDR3 has 13 residues. CDR1 WSHSY and CDR2 SAAADI come from the germline V gene. V dropped 3 bases and J dropped 4 bases, with 9 bases sitting between them. CDR3 DNA: TGCGCCAGCAGTGACGGGGGGCTCACTGAAGCTTTCTTT. It yields the protein CASSDGGLTEAFF.

Comments on this clone: The same CDR3 arises from other DNA sequences in this sample as well. The V gene is TRBV28, the J gene TRBJ1-1; maybe TRBD1 (6 bases). CDR1 is MDHEN and CDR2 is SYDVKM in the germline V gene. This CDR3 contains 15 residues. Trimming removed 3 bases from V and 1 base from J, with 12 bases in between. CDR3 amino acids: CASSFQGTKNTEAFF. The CDR3 DNA reads TGTGCCAGCAGTTTTCAGGGGACAAAGAACACTGAAGCTTTCTTT.

This clone was recorded only once. V usage is TRBV28 and J usage is TRBJ2-5; 7 bases are shared with TRBD1. Germline values: CDR1 MDHEN, CDR2 SYDVKM. Losses at the gene ends were 5 bases for V and 3 bases for J; bases not matched to a gene: 9. CDR3 length: 15 amino acids. CDR3 residues: CASSAPSDREETQYF. The CDR3 coding sequence is TGTGCCAGCAGTGCACCAAGTGACAGGGAAGAGACCCAGTACTTC.